Detailed here is one T cell receptor beta chain. Its antigen is currently unknown. The CDR3 covers 12 residues. V lost 8 bases to trimming and J lost 6 bases; unmatched junction nucleotides: 8. Germline V lookup: CDR1 SGDLS, CDR2 YYNGEE. The source of the sample is a study of brain T cells in children with intractable seizures. Sequencing was performed with immunoSEQ multiplex PCR; in TCRdb, only in-frame clones are kept and a portion is missing. The data hold around 80,000 clones, with under 95% observed a single time. Study results and limitations: Only CDR3 sequence similarity suggested viral specificity, without known HCMV serostatus. Pre-surgery blood may have been undersampled, hiding some clones.

Only cases whose brain tissue showed the highest T cell transcript signatures were sequenced. Patients received at least one anti-epileptic drug before surgery. This TCR was sampled from a girl aged 2-9 years with Rasmussen encephalitis and intractable seizures. The gene calls are TRBV9 and TRBJ2-7, with TRBD2 matching over 7 bases. The sequences come from peripheral blood, collected at surgery. The CDR3 region is CARGWTSSEQYF. CDR3 coding DNA: TGTGCCAGGGGATGGACTAGTTCCGAGCAGTACTTC.